This T cell receptor (beta chain) was sequenced for a study of technical replicates of blood from four donors. The repertoire was sequenced with immunoSEQ multiplex PCR; TCRdb's copy has only in-frame clones and lacks some. The data contain about 72,000 clones, around 93% of them singletons. Germline lookup yields CDR1 SGHTA and CDR2 FQGNSA. Trimming at V came to 5 bases and at J to 2 bases, leaving 6 bases not matched to a gene. The CDR3 sequence is 15 residues long. Sequencing input: T cells isolated from PBMCs. The J gene is TRBJ2-7, the V gene TRBV7-2; the match to TRBD2 covers 10 bases. The clonotype originates from a human donor in good health. CDR3 coding DNA: TGTGCCAGCAGCCAAACTAGCGGGGCCGCCTACGAGCAGTACTTC. It translates to CASSQTSGAAYEQYF.